A selection of T cell receptor beta chains follows, all from one sample in a study of human versus mouse CDR3 diversity and MHC coevolution. Clones were sequenced by immunoSEQ multiplex PCR, and TCRdb holds only the in-frame ones, with some missing. In the table there are 75,000 to 90,000 clones, roughly 93% of which are singletons. The sequencing sample was made of naive CD4+ T cells from blood. These receptors were obtained from a person aged 25 to 69 in good health. Each CDR3 is given with its conserved first and last residue. D genes are given only for firm matches. The size of a clone is reported for some rows only, either as once, few or many, or as a class for expanded clones.

>TRBV5-6|TRBD2|-|TRBJ2-7
TGTGCCAGCAGCTTGAGGACTAGCCTCACGTGGGGATACGAGCAGTACTTC
CASSLRTSLTWGYEQYF
>TRBV11-3|-|-|TRBJ2-7
TGTGCCAGCAGCCATACAGGGACCTACGAGCAGTACTTC
CASSHTGTYEQYF
>TRBV30|-|-|TRBJ1-5
TGTGCCTGGAGCGCGGGCCGGTGGGGCAATCAGCCCCAGCATTTT
CAWSAGRWGNQPQHF
>TRBV6-5|-|-|TRBJ2-7
TGTGCCAGCAGTTACGTCGGCGAGCAGTACTTC
CASSYVGEQYF
>TRBV21-1|-|-|TRBJ2-3
TGTGCCAGCAGCAAAGAGGTTAGCGGGAGGCCTAGCACAGATACGCAGTATTTT
CASSKEVSGRPSTDTQYF
>TRBV11-2|-|-|TRBJ2-2
TGTGCCAGCAGCTTAGATTTAAAGAGAAGGGGAACCGGGGAGCTGTTTTTT
CASSLDLKRRGTGELFF
>TRBV19|-|once|TRBJ1-5
TGTGCCATCGCCTCCGGGAGGGACCCGAGCAATCAGCCCCAGCATTTT
CAIASGRDPSNQPQHF
>TRBV19|TRBD1|-|TRBJ1-5
TGTGCCAGTACCGAGAATATAGGACAGGGCGGACGCAATCAGCCCCAGCATTTT
CASTENIGQGGRNQPQHF
>TRBV7-9|TRBD1|-|TRBJ1-4
TGTGCCAGCAGACTAGAGGGACAGGGCAATGAAAAACTGTTTTTT
CASRLEGQGNEKLFF
>TRBV11-3|-|-|TRBJ1-6
TGTGCCAGCAGGAGCAGGGGTAATTCACCCCTCCACTTT
CASRSRGNSPLHF
>TRBV29-1|-|-|TRBJ2-3
TGCAGCGTTGATACCGGCACAGGGGATACGCAGTATTTT
CSVDTGTGDTQYF